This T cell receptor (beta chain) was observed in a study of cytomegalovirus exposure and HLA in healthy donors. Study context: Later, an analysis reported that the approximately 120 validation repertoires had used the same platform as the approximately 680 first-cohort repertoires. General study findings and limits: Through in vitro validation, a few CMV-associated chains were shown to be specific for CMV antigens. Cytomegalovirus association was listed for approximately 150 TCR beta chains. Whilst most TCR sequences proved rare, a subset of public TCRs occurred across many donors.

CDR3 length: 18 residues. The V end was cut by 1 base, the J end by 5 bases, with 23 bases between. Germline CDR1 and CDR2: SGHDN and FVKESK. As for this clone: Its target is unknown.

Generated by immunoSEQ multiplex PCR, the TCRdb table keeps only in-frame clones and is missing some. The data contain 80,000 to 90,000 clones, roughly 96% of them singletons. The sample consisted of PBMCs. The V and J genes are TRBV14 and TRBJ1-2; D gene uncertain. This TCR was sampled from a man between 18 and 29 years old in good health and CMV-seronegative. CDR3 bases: TGTGCCAGCAGCCAAGTCGCAGGCGATGGTCCAACTCTTTATGGCTACACCTTC. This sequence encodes CASSQVAGDGPTLYGYTF.